The source of this TCR beta chain is a study of response to subunit inactivated influenza vaccine. This CDR3 has 14 amino acids. Germline lookup yields CDR1 SNHLY and CDR2 FYNNEI. V shed 10 bases and J 4 bases; nucleotides not matched to a gene: 8. Study findings and constraints: T cells newly recruited by each seasonal influenza vaccination are few, the authors suggested.

In its sample, this clonotype was seen a few times. Antigen: not known. TCRdb itself ran the RT-PCR reads through MiXCR, one entry per CDR3 protein. The repertoire holds about 310,000 distinct CDR3 sequences, with 20% to 25% as singletons. Source: PBMCs from blood, taken around 22 months after vaccination. V usage is TRBV2 and J usage is TRBJ1-1; TRBD1 matches 11 bases. The TCR originated in a man aged 50 to 75 who received an inactivated influenza vaccine. CDR3: CATDRGLASTEAFF. CDR3 in DNA: TGTGCCACGGACAGGGGGCTGGCGTCCACTGAAGCTTTCTTT.